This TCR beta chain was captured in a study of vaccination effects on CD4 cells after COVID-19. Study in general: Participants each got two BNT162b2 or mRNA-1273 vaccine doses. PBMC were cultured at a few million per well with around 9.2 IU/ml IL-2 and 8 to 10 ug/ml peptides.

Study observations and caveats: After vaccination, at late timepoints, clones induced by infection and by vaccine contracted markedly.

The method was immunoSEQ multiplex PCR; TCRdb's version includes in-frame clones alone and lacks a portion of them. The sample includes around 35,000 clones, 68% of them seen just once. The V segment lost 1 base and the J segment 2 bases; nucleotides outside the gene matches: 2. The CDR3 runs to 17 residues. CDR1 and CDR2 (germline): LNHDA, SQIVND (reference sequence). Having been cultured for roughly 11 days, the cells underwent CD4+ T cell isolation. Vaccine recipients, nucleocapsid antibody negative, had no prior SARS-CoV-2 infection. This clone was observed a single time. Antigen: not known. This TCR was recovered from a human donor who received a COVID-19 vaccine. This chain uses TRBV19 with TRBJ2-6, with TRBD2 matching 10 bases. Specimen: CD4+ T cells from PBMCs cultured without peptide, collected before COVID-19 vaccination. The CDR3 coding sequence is TGTGCCAGTAGTATAGTCAGCGGGAGGGCTGGGGCCAACGTCCTGACTTTC. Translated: CASSIVSGRAGANVLTF.